Shown below are 12 T cell receptor beta chains from a single sample sequenced in a study of tissue T cells after allogeneic stem cell transplantation. Method: immunoSEQ multiplex PCR; TCRdb's copy keeps in-frame clones and lacks some. Of 25,000 to 30,000 clones listed, less than 90% are singletons. The sample in question was blood, obtained before transplantation. Every receptor here comes from a woman aged 18-49 years who later had graft-versus-host disease after an allogeneic stem cell transplant.

A note on this clone: Its ends do not fully match the called genes, so a read error is possible. The chain joins TRBV25-1 to TRBJ2-5; TRBD1 agrees at 9 bases. The germline CDR1 and CDR2 sequences are MGHDK and SYGVNS. The CDR3 is made up of 12 amino acids. In nucleotides, the CDR3 is TGCCTGCAGGACAGGGGACAAGAGACCCAGTACTTC. It yields the protein CLQDRGQETQYF.

The gene calls are TRBV5-6 and TRBJ2-5; the D gene is possibly TRBD1 (6 bases). Germline V gene lookup returns CDR1 SGHDT and CDR2 YYEEEE. Trimming shortened V by 4 bases and J by 1 base, and 11 bases separated the two germline ends. This CDR3 contains 14 residues. The CDR3: CASSEQGLQETQYF. CDR3 sequence (DNA): TGTGCCAGCAGCGAACAGGGCCTCCAAGAGACCCAGTACTTC.

The gene calls are TRBV7-9 and TRBJ1-1; maybe TRBD1 (5 bases). V was clipped by 1 base and J by 2 bases, with 8 bases between them. The CDR3 is made up of 14 amino acids. CDR1 SEHNR and CDR2 FQNEAQ come from the germline V gene (reference sequence). DNA for the CDR3: TGTGCCAGCAGCTTAGGCAGGGCCAACACTGAAGCTTTCTTT. Protein product: CASSLGRANTEAFF.

The sample holds a few counts of this clone. V is TRBV10-3 and J is TRBJ2-7; 8 nucleotides agree with TRBD1. V shed 3 bases and J 3 bases; nucleotides not matched to a gene: 7. CDR1 ENHRY and CDR2 SYGVKD come from the germline V gene. This CDR3 comprises 15 residues. The DNA for the CDR3 is TGTGCCATCAGTGACTTGGGGACAGGAGTCTACGAGCAGTACTTC. It is translated as CAISDLGTGVYEQYF.

The chain links TRBV29-1 to TRBJ1-1; D is unresolved. Germline CDR1 is SQVTM and CDR2 is ANQGSEA. The V end was cut by 8 bases, the J end by 5 bases, with 15 bases between. This CDR3 spans 12 amino acids. CDR3 amino acids: CSSRTVDTEAFF. As DNA, the CDR3 is TGCAGCTCCAGGACCGTGGATACTGAAGCTTTCTTT. The whole variable domain, filled in from reference TRBV29-1 and TRBJ1-1, reads SAVISQKPSRDICQRGTSLTIQCQVDSQVTMMFWYRQQPGQSLTLIATANQGSEATYESGFVIDKFPISRPNLTFSTLTVSNMSPEDSSIYLCSSRTVDTEAFFGQGTRLTVV.

The chain recombines TRBV7-2 with TRBJ2-7; D remains unclear. The CDR3 has 11 amino acids. Germline CDR1 and CDR2: SGHTA and FQGNSA. Deletions cut 3 bases from V and 6 bases from J, with 6 bases between. The CDR3 DNA sequence: TGTGCCAGCAGCTTTTATGGCGAGCAGTACTTC. This gives the protein CASSFYGEQYF.

J is TRBJ2-1 and V is TRBV9, with 13 bases fitting TRBD2. With 4 bases clipped from V and 6 bases from J, the junction kept 7 bases outside the gene matches. This CDR3 contains 16 residues. CDR1 and CDR2 (germline): SGDLS, YYNGEE. The CDR3 region has the DNA TGTGCCAGCAGCCCACCGGGACTAGCGGGAACCAATGAGCAGTTCTTC. Translated: CASSPPGLAGTNEQFF.

The chain is built from TRBV9 and TRBJ1-1, with D unresolved. Trimming removed 4 bases from V and 1 base from J, with 8 bases in between. The CDR3 consists of 13 residues. CDR1 is SGDLS, CDR2 YYNGEE, per germline. CDR3 in DNA: TGTGCCAGCAGCCCCCGGCAGAACACTGAAGCTTTCTTT. Its translation: CASSPRQNTEAFF.

This clone appeared once. The V and J genes are TRBV7-3 and TRBJ1-1; D is uncertain. V lost 5 bases and J 0 bases, leaving 7 bases between the germline ends. The CDR3 runs to 13 residues. Germline V gene lookup returns CDR1 SGHTA and CDR2 FQGTGA. The DNA for the CDR3 is TGTGCCAGCAGCCTAGATATGAACACTGAAGCTTTCTTT. Translated, it gives CASSLDMNTEAFF.

The chain employs TRBV6-5 and TRBJ2-7; D gene uncertain. Between the trimmed V and J ends, which lost 10 bases and 2 bases, there was a span of 12 bases. The CDR3 consists of 12 residues. The germline V gene has CDR1 MNHEY and CDR2 SVGAGI. The CDR3 here is CATVGGTYEQYF. For the CDR3, the DNA is TGTGCCACCGTAGGTGGGACCTACGAGCAGTACTTC.

In its sample, this clone is medium-sized. The chain is built from TRBV6-4 and TRBJ2-1; 13 bases align to TRBD2. CDR3 length equals 14 residues. Germline lookup yields CDR1 MRHNA and CDR2 SNTAGT. The V gene end was trimmed by 4 bases and the J gene end by 6 bases; junction bases not matched to a gene: 0. The CDR3 region is CASSGTSGSNEQFF. The CDR3 nucleotides are TGTGCCAGCAGTGGGACTAGCGGGAGCAATGAGCAGTTCTTC.

This chain connects TRBV27 to TRBJ1-2, with TRBD1 matching over 10 bases. This CDR3 has 17 residues. J was trimmed by 1 base and V by 6 bases; bases with no gene match: 11. The germline CDR1 and CDR2 sequences are MNHEY and SMNVEV (reference sequence). CDR3 DNA sequence: TGTGCCAGCAGGCTCTTCCCGGGACAGGGGATTAACTATGGCTACACCTTC. It codes for CASRLFPGQGINYGYTF.